These 29 T cell receptor beta chains share one sample of origin, sequenced in a study of blood T cell repertoires in COVID-19. Produced via immunoSEQ multiplex PCR; TCRdb's table is partial and in-frame only. The data hold about 320,000 clones, with around nine tenths observed a single time. What was sequenced was PBMCs or T cells enriched from blood (not recorded which). These receptors were taken from a man aged 55 to 70 who had recovered from COVID-19.

CDR3 DNA: TGTGCCAGCAGCGTAGCTTGGCAGGGGTACTACGAGCAGTACTTC. Protein: CASSVAWQGYYEQYF. The chain carries TRBV9 and TRBJ2-7; possibly TRBD1 for D (6 bases). V shed 0 bases and J shed 3 bases, with 13 bases lying between them. There are 15 residues in the CDR3. Germline values: CDR1 SGDLS, CDR2 YYNGEE.

This chain links TRBV5-5 with TRBJ1-2; D is ambiguous. Germline V lookup: CDR1 SGHKS, CDR2 YYEKEE (reference sequence). V was pared by 0 bases and J by 0 bases, with 18 bases between. The CDR3 is made up of 18 amino acids. CDR3 amino acids: CASSLGPGSGPANYGYTF. CDR3 DNA: TGTGCCAGCAGCTTGGGGCCGGGGTCCGGACCCGCTAACTATGGCTACACCTTC.

This clone was counted once. The rearrangement joins TRBV5-1 to TRBJ1-2, with 7 bases matching TRBD1. The CDR3 has 15 amino acids. Looked up from germline, CDR1 is SGHRS and CDR2 is YFSETQ. J gave up 0 bases and V 4 bases, and 6 bases lay outside the gene matches. CDR3 coding DNA: TGCGCCAGCAGCCCAGGGGACAGAGCTAACTATGGCTACACCTTC. Its translation: CASSPGDRANYGYTF. The full variable domain, with the rest looked up from reference TRBV5-1 and TRBJ1-2, is KAGVTQTPRYLIKTRGQQVTLSCSPISGHRSVSWYQQTPGQGLQFLFEYFSETQRNKGNFPGRFSGRQFSNSRSEMNVSTLELGDSALYLCASSPGDRANYGYTFGSGTRLTVV.

This sequence joins TRBV5-8 and TRBJ1-5; D gene unclear. This CDR3 has 15 residues. Looked up from germline, CDR1 is SGHTS and CDR2 is YDEGEE. The V and J ends lost 0 bases and 7 bases respectively, with 14 bases between them. CDR3 amino acids: CASSLGRGPGQPQHF. The CDR3 bases are TGTGCCAGCAGCTTGGGTCGAGGGCCCGGGCAGCCCCAGCATTTT.

This clone was observed a handful of times. V is TRBV7-2 and J is TRBJ2-3; 12 bases fit TRBD2. After removal of 5 bases from V and 2 bases from J, the junction contained 5 bases not matched to a gene. The CDR3 has 16 residues. CDR1 and CDR2 from the germline V gene are SGHTA and FQGNSA. The DNA for the CDR3 is TGTGCCAGCAGCCCCGGACTAGCGGGACACACAGATACGCAGTATTTT. Its protein is CASSPGLAGHTDTQYF.

The V gene is TRBV29-1, the J gene TRBJ1-1; 7 nucleotides agree with TRBD1. The CDR3 consists of 11 residues. V was clipped by 6 bases and J by 7 bases; unmatched bases: 5. CDR1 is SQVTM and CDR2 is ANQGSEA in the germline V gene. For the CDR3, the DNA is TGCAGCGTCGAATACAGGGGTGAAGCTTTCTTT. It encodes CSVEYRGEAFF.

The rearrangement uses TRBV5-1 and TRBJ1-1; a possible D gene is TRBD1 (6 bases). The CDR3 has 18 amino acids. Trimming shortened V by 0 bases and J by 4 bases, and 22 bases separated the two germline ends. Germline CDR1 and CDR2: SGHRS and YFSETQ. CDR3 DNA: TGCGCCAGCAGCTTGGTCCCTTCTCTCTCAGGGGTGCCCACTGAAGCTTTCTTT. This encodes CASSLVPSLSGVPTEAFF.

The V gene is TRBV7-2, the J gene TRBJ1-5; D possibly corresponds to TRBD1 (5 bases). Deletions cut 5 bases from V and 0 bases from J, with 11 bases between. From germline, CDR1 is SGHTA and CDR2 FQGNSA. CDR3 length equals 15 residues. The CDR3 protein is CASSETAYSNQPQHF. In DNA, the CDR3 is TGTGCCAGCAGCGAGACAGCTTATAGCAATCAGCCCCAGCATTTT.

The rearrangement uses TRBV27 and TRBJ2-7; tentative D call: TRBD2 (7 bases). Germline V gene data show CDR1 as MNHEY and CDR2 as SMNVEV (reference sequence). This CDR3 is 13 amino acids long. V was cut by 6 bases and J by 6 bases, with 15 bases left in between. Here the CDR3 reads CASSRGGGLEQYF. CDR3 nucleotide sequence: TGTGCCAGCAGCCGTGGGGGGGGGCTCGAGCAGTACTTC.

The rearrangement links TRBV10-3 to TRBJ2-7; D is ambiguous. CDR1 and CDR2 from the germline V gene are ENHRY and SYGVKD. V was shortened by 7 bases and J by 4 bases, with 17 bases between the two germline ends. The CDR3 length is 14 residues. CDR3 DNA: TGTGCCATCAATAATGTTGGGCCGGAATACGAGCAGTACTTC. Its protein is CAINNVGPEYEQYF.

Details on this clone: At one end, the junction sequence differs from germline, possibly due to a read error. The chain links TRBV18 to TRBJ1-1; a possible D gene is TRBD1 (5 bases). Germline V lookup: CDR1 KGHSH, CDR2 LQKENI. CDR3 length equals 13 residues. CDR3 coding DNA: TGTGCCACCTCACAGGATTCGGGCACTGAAGCTTTCTTT. Translated, it gives CATSQDSGTEAFF.

V gene TRBV11-3 combines with J gene TRBJ1-2; D is ambiguous. Germline CDR1 SGHNT, CDR2 YENEEA. V was trimmed by 5 bases and J by 0 bases, leaving 10 bases between them. The CDR3 sequence is 14 residues long. The CDR3 sequence is CASSPNTPNYGYTF. DNA for the CDR3: TGTGCCAGCAGCCCGAACACACCTAACTATGGCTACACCTTC.

This clone was counted between two and nine times. The chain carries TRBV5-1 and TRBJ1-5; TRBD1 matches 11 bases. The V gene end was trimmed by 3 bases and the J gene end by 2 bases; junction bases not matched to a gene: 16. From germline, CDR1 is SGHRS and CDR2 YFSETQ. This CDR3 comprises 20 residues. This chain's CDR3 is CASSCRDRGIHTMRNQPQHF. The CDR3 nucleotides read TGCGCCAGCAGCTGCCGGGACAGGGGGATTCACACCATGCGCAATCAGCCCCAGCATTTT.

The chain is built from TRBV7-3 and TRBJ2-3; 9 positions agree with TRBD2. The CDR3 has 15 amino acids. Germline CDR1 SGHTA, CDR2 FQGTGA. J was trimmed by 3 bases and V by 5 bases; bases with no gene match: 6. CDR3 amino acids: CASSRSGSETDTQYF. DNA of the CDR3: TGTGCCAGCAGCCGTAGCGGGAGTGAGACAGATACGCAGTATTTT.

The chain links TRBV7-2 to TRBJ2-2; 10 nucleotides align to TRBD2. Germline-derived CDR1 and CDR2 are SGHTA and FQGNSA. V lost 5 bases and J lost 7; bases outside the gene matches: 10. This CDR3 contains 16 residues. The CDR3 DNA is TGTGCCAGCAGCCCGCGAGCGGGGGGGCCTAACGGGGAGCTGTTTTTT. This translates into CASSPRAGGPNGELFF.

This sequence joins TRBV18 and TRBJ2-7, with TRBD2 identical over 10 bases. Unmatched junction bases numbered 9, after V lost 3 bases and J lost 4 bases. Per germline, CDR1 KGHSH and CDR2 LQKENI. CDR3 length: 16 residues. The CDR3 protein is CASSPTLAGATYEQYF. The CDR3 DNA follows: TGTGCCAGCTCACCGACTCTAGCGGGGGCGACGTACGAGCAGTACTTC.

The chain has TRBV18 and TRBJ2-1; 7 nucleotides match TRBD1. The CDR3 length is 16 residues. J gave up 9 bases and V 3 bases, and 14 bases lay outside the gene matches. Germline assignment: CDR1 KGHSH and CDR2 LQKENI. CDR3 coding DNA: TGTGCCAGCTCACCGGCCCCGACAGGGAGTCTCGGTGAGCAGTTCTTC. Its translation is CASSPAPTGSLGEQFF.

The chain joins TRBV19 to TRBJ1-1; 9 nucleotides line up with TRBD1. Germline V gene lookup returns CDR1 LNHDA and CDR2 SQIVND (reference sequence). The CDR3 loop spans 14 amino acids. Germline trimming cut 10 bases from V and 0 bases from J; bases unmatched to any gene: 6. CDR3 in amino acids: CATDGTGLNTEAFF. The CDR3 DNA reads TGTGCCACGGATGGGACAGGGCTGAACACTGAAGCTTTCTTT.

Concerning this clone: The same CDR3 is also encoded by other DNA sequences in this sample. The genes are TRBV7-9 and TRBJ1-1; D is unclear. Germline values: CDR1 SEHNR, CDR2 FQNEAQ (reference sequence). The CDR3 is 12 residues long. V was cut by 1 base and J by 6 bases, with 6 bases left in between. The CDR3 reads CASSLGGAEAFF. In DNA, the CDR3 is TGTGCCAGCAGCTTAGGCGGAGCTGAAGCTTTCTTT.

This rearrangement joins TRBV2 to TRBJ1-3; 9 bases are a match to TRBD1. Trimming cost V 7 bases and J 6 bases; bases outside gene matches: 7. This CDR3 has 14 residues. Germline V gene sequence: CDR1 SNHLY, CDR2 FYNNEI. CDR3 sequence: CASITGGAKNTIYF. The CDR3 nucleotides read TGTGCCAGCATTACAGGGGGCGCGAAAAACACCATATATTTT. The full variable domain, in which reference TRBV2 and TRBJ1-3 provide the parts outside the CDR3, is EPEVTQTPSHQVTQMGQEVILRCVPISNHLYFYWYRQILGQKVEFLVSFYNNEISEKSEIFDDQFSVERPDGSNFTLKIRSTKLEDSAMYFCASITGGAKNTIYFGEGSWLTVV.

This rearrangement joins TRBV5-5 to TRBJ2-1, with D tentatively TRBD1 (6 bases). Between the trimmed V and J ends, which lost 4 bases and 8 bases, there was a span of 28 bases. This CDR3 contains 18 residues. The germline gives CDR1 SGHKS, CDR2 YYEKEE (reference sequence). The CDR3 loop reads CASSPIVYSGTLTYEQFF. Here the CDR3 DNA reads TGTGCCAGCAGCCCAATAGTCTATTCCGGGACACTCACCTATGAGCAGTTCTTC.

The gene calls are TRBV7-3 and TRBJ1-2; D remains ambiguous. The CDR3 length is 16 residues. Trimming removed 5 bases at V and 7 bases at J, with 23 bases between. The V gene's germline CDR1 is SGHTA and CDR2 FQGTGA. The CDR3 spells CASSRDAAAAESGYTF. The CDR3 DNA reads TGTGCCAGCAGCCGTGATGCCGCGGCGGCCGAGAGTGGCTACACCTTC.

The chain uses TRBV4-2 and TRBJ2-5, with D possibly TRBD2 on 6 matching bases. V lost 0 bases, J lost 5 bases, and 19 bases lay in between. The CDR3 is made up of 17 amino acids. Germline lookup yields CDR1 LGHNA and CDR2 YNFKEQ. In DNA, the CDR3 is TGTGCCAGCAGCCAAGACGGGACTTCTAGGTTGGGGGAGACCCAGTACTTC. Its protein is CASSQDGTSRLGETQYF.

The chain carries TRBV28 and TRBJ2-7; 9 bases align to TRBD2. The CDR3 consists of 14 residues. Trimming removed 10 bases from V and 0 bases from J; junction bases left unmatched: 7. From germline, CDR1 is MDHEN and CDR2 SYDVKM. The CDR3 DNA reads as TGTGCCACCAGGCGGGGGGGAGCCTCCTACGAGCAGTACTTC. Translated: CATRRGGASYEQYF.

The CDR3 is CASSPVPGLAGHQETQYF. CDR3 in DNA: TGCGCCAGCAGCCCTGTACCGGGACTAGCGGGCCACCAAGAGACCCAGTACTTC. The chain joins TRBV4-1 to TRBJ2-5, with 12 bases aligning to TRBD2. The V segment lost 4 bases and the J segment 0 bases; nucleotides outside the gene matches: 9. CDR1 is MGHRA, CDR2 YSYEKL, per germline. This CDR3 comprises 18 residues.

The chain couples TRBV5-8 to TRBJ2-7; 9 bases agree with TRBD2. The CDR3 runs 14 residues. V was pared by 7 bases and J by 2 bases, with 7 bases of the junction left unmatched. The germline V gene encodes CDR1 SGHTS and CDR2 YDEGEE. The CDR3 DNA sequence: TGTGCCAGCCAGGTGTCTAGCGGGACCTACGAGCAGTACTTC. This translates into CASQVSSGTYEQYF.

This chain links TRBV7-9 with TRBJ1-2, with 9 bases matching TRBD1. J lost 6 bases, V lost 0 bases, and 5 bases had no gene match. CDR1 and CDR2 (germline): SEHNR, FQNEAQ (reference sequence). This CDR3 has 15 residues. CDR3: CASSLAQGAVNGYTF. Here the CDR3 DNA reads TGTGCCAGCAGCTTAGCACAGGGGGCGGTCAATGGCTACACCTTC.

The V gene is TRBV12-3 or TRBV12-4, the J gene TRBJ1-1; D call uncertain. There are 12 residues in the CDR3. The V gene lost 6 bases and the J gene lost 0 bases, with 5 bases spanning the gap. The CDR3 region is CASRTLNTEAFF. The CDR3 bases are TGTGCCAGCAGGACATTGAACACTGAAGCTTTCTTT.

The gene calls are TRBV3-1 (or the pseudogene TRBV3-2) and TRBJ1-5; D may be TRBD1 (6 bases). Germline V lookup: CDR1 LGHDT, CDR2 YNNKEL (reference sequence). This CDR3 is built from 16 residues. V lost 0 bases to trimming and J lost 6 bases, with 15 bases between them. The chain's CDR3 is CASSQDFIGGGQPQHF. The DNA for the CDR3 is TGTGCCAGCAGCCAAGATTTCATAGGGGGGGGTCAGCCCCAGCATTTT.